The subject of this entry is one TCR beta chain. Germline loops: CDR1 SGHTA, CDR2 FQGNSA. There are 14 residues in the CDR3. This sample was included in a study of T cells in localized non-small cell lung cancer. Clones were read by immunoSEQ multiplex PCR, and TCRdb kept only the in-frame ones, dropping some. Of nearly 25,000 clones in the sample, 90% to 95% were seen once. The chain uses TRBV7-2 and TRBJ2-5; weak D call: TRBD2 (6 bases). The DNA matches TRBJ2-7 better at its end, which makes the J call doubtful. Source: peripheral blood, taken before any cancer treatment. This clonotype was sampled from a woman aged 35 to 70 with stage I lung adenocarcinoma. This CDR3 reads CASSIPGLGVEQYF. DNA of the CDR3: TGTGCCAGCAGCATACCGGGACTCGGGGTCGAGCAGTACTTC.